The 13 T cell receptor beta chains reported below all come from one sample, sequenced in a study of T cell clones after liver transplantation. Generated by immunoSEQ multiplex PCR, the TCRdb table keeps only in-frame clones and is missing some. The profile shows around 30,000 clones, approximately 96% of them singletons. The specimen was CD8+ T cells from blood, collected 12 months after liver transplant. The receptors were sampled from a human patient who received a liver transplant. These T cells may partly come from the graft donor.

V and J are TRBV9 and TRBJ2-1; a possible D gene is TRBD1 (5 bases). The germline V and J ends were trimmed by 0 bases and 5 bases, with 12 bases remaining between them. This CDR3 is built from 15 residues. CDR1 is SGDLS, CDR2 YYNGEE, per germline. CDR3 region: CASSVAGDRDNEQFF. CDR3 DNA: TGTGCCAGCAGCGTAGCTGGAGACAGAGACAATGAGCAGTTCTTC.

Only one count was recorded for this clone. The chain recombines TRBV7-9 with TRBJ2-1; D is unclear. V lost 1 base and J 0 bases, leaving 4 bases between the germline ends. The germline V gene encodes CDR1 SEHNR and CDR2 FQNEAQ (reference sequence). The CDR3 extends over 14 amino acids. CDR3 region: CASSLGSSYNEQFF. CDR3 in DNA: TGTGCCAGCAGCTTAGGGAGCTCCTACAATGAGCAGTTCTTC.

V and J are TRBV2 and TRBJ2-1, with TRBD2 matching over 8 bases. V gave up 11 bases and J gave up 8 bases; unmatched junction bases: 14. The CDR3 length is 14 residues. Germline loops: CDR1 SNHLY, CDR2 FYNNEI. The CDR3 DNA follows: TGTGCCGAGGGCGGACTAGCCGGGGGCGATGAGCAGTTCTTC. This codes for CAEGGLAGGDEQFF.

The chain carries TRBV28 and TRBJ1-4; D might be TRBD1 (5 bases). Trimming stripped 4 bases from V and 3 bases from J, with 9 bases between. The germline CDR1 and CDR2 sequences are MDHEN and SYDVKM. The CDR3 spans 14 residues. The DNA of the CDR3 is TGTGCCAGCAGTTCGACAGAGGCTAATGAAAAACTGTTTTTT. Translation: CASSSTEANEKLFF.

The rearrangement joins TRBV28 to TRBJ2-7, with D perhaps TRBD2 (6 bases). CDR3 length equals 13 residues. V was shortened by 4 bases and J by 3 bases, with 10 bases between the two germline ends. Germline CDR1 reads MDHEN; CDR2 reads SYDVKM. CDR3 nucleotide sequence: TGTGCCAGCAGTTGGACGGGAGACTACGAGCAGTACTTC. Protein product: CASSWTGDYEQYF. The entire variable domain, with the rest obtained from reference TRBV28 and TRBJ2-7, is as follows: DVKVTQSSRYLVKRTGEKVFLECVQDMDHENMFWYRQDPGLGLRLIYFSYDVKMKEKGDIPEGYSVSREKKERFSLILESASTNQTSMYLCASSWTGDYEQYFGPGTRLTVT.

The chain has TRBV25-1 and TRBJ2-7; D not resolved. CDR1 MGHDK and CDR2 SYGVNS come from the germline V gene. The CDR3 totals 10 residues. V lost 8 bases and J 5 bases, leaving 7 bases between the germline ends. This chain's CDR3 is CASGWNEQYF. The CDR3, as DNA: TGTGCCAGCGGCTGGAACGAGCAGTACTTC.

This chain joins TRBV23-1 and TRBJ2-1, with 14 bases lining up with TRBD2. TRBV23-1 is flagged as an ORF with uncertain function. The CDR3 loop spans 19 amino acids. The ends lost 0 bases at V and 0 bases at J; junction bases unmatched: 4. As DNA, the CDR3 is TGCGCCAGCAGTCAATCGCCCGGGACTAGCGGGGGCTCCTACAATGAGCAGTTCTTC. This translates into CASSQSPGTSGGSYNEQFF.

This clone was seen only once. This sequence joins TRBV4-3 and TRBJ2-7; unclear D gene. The CDR3 has 14 residues. The germline gives CDR1 LGHNA, CDR2 YSLEER. V was pared by 0 bases and J by 3 bases, with 9 bases between. The CDR3 DNA reads TGCGCCAGCAGCCAAGAACCCGACGGCTACGAGCAGTACTTC. Its translation: CASSQEPDGYEQYF.

The chain links TRBV28 to TRBJ1-1; D perhaps matches TRBD1 (6 bases). Trimming left V 2 bases short and J 4 bases short, with 11 bases between. Germline CDR1 and CDR2: MDHEN and SYDVKM. The CDR3 sequence is 14 residues long. CDR3 sequence reads: CASSLPGELTEAFF. DNA of the CDR3: TGTGCCAGCAGTTTACCAGGGGAACTCACTGAAGCTTTCTTT. The whole variable domain, filled in from reference TRBV28 and TRBJ1-1, reads DVKVTQSSRYLVKRTGEKVFLECVQDMDHENMFWYRQDPGLGLRLIYFSYDVKMKEKGDIPEGYSVSREKKERFSLILESASTNQTSMYLCASSLPGELTEAFFGQGTRLTVV.

The rearrangement links TRBV5-4 to TRBJ2-4; possibly TRBD1 or TRBD2 for D (5 bases each). The CDR3 has 14 amino acids. Germline lookup yields CDR1 SGHNT and CDR2 YYREEE (reference sequence). V was clipped by 4 bases and J by 1 base, with 9 bases between them. The CDR3 DNA reads as TGTGCCAGCAGCATTTGGGGGGCCAAAAACATTCAGTACTTC. Protein sequence: CASSIWGAKNIQYF.

The V gene is TRBV5-1, the J gene TRBJ2-1; 10 bases match TRBD1. This CDR3 is 15 amino acids long. Trimming at V came to 3 bases and at J to 2 bases, leaving 2 bases not matched to a gene. Germline values: CDR1 SGHRS, CDR2 YFSETQ. DNA for the CDR3: TGCGCCAGCAGCTGGACAGGGGGTACCTACAATGAGCAGTTCTTC. It specifies CASSWTGGTYNEQFF.

V gene TRBV27 combines with J gene TRBJ2-7; possibly TRBD2 for D (6 bases). Germline CDR1 and CDR2: MNHEY and SMNVEV (reference sequence). V shed 3 bases and J shed 2 bases, with 11 bases lying between them. This CDR3 contains 14 residues. The CDR3 DNA is TGTGCCAGCAGTTTTGGAGGGGCGACCTACGAGCAGTACTTC. It translates to CASSFGGATYEQYF.

The V gene is TRBV20-1, the J gene TRBJ2-1; D is undetermined. This CDR3 region has 11 residues. Trimming stripped 4 bases from V and 5 bases from J, with 6 bases between. Germline V gene sequence: CDR1 DFQATT, CDR2 SNEGSKA (reference sequence). DNA of the CDR3: TGCAGTGCTACTTCTGACAATGAGCAGTTCTTC. It is translated as CSATSDNEQFF.